This T cell receptor (beta chain) is from a study of blood T cell dynamics during melanoma immunotherapy. The CDR3 is 15 amino acids. Germline V gene data show CDR1 as SGHDT and CDR2 as YYEEEE. Trimming took off 1 base at V and 0 bases at J, with 5 bases between the two ends. Time point in this sample: pre-treatment baseline. Prior systemic cancer therapy, immunosuppressant use and other active malignancies excluded patients. TCRdb keeps only in-frame clones here, not all; method: immunoSEQ multiplex PCR. The table records roughly 13,000 clones, about 86% of them present only once. The chain combines TRBV5-6 with TRBJ2-6; D gene ambiguous. The receptor's source is a human donor with melanoma. The specimen was blood, collected from a patient treated with checkpoint blockade. DNA of the CDR3: TGTGCCAGCAGCTTGCGCGGCTCTGGGGCCAACGTCCTGACTTTC. The encoded protein is CASSLRGSGANVLTF.